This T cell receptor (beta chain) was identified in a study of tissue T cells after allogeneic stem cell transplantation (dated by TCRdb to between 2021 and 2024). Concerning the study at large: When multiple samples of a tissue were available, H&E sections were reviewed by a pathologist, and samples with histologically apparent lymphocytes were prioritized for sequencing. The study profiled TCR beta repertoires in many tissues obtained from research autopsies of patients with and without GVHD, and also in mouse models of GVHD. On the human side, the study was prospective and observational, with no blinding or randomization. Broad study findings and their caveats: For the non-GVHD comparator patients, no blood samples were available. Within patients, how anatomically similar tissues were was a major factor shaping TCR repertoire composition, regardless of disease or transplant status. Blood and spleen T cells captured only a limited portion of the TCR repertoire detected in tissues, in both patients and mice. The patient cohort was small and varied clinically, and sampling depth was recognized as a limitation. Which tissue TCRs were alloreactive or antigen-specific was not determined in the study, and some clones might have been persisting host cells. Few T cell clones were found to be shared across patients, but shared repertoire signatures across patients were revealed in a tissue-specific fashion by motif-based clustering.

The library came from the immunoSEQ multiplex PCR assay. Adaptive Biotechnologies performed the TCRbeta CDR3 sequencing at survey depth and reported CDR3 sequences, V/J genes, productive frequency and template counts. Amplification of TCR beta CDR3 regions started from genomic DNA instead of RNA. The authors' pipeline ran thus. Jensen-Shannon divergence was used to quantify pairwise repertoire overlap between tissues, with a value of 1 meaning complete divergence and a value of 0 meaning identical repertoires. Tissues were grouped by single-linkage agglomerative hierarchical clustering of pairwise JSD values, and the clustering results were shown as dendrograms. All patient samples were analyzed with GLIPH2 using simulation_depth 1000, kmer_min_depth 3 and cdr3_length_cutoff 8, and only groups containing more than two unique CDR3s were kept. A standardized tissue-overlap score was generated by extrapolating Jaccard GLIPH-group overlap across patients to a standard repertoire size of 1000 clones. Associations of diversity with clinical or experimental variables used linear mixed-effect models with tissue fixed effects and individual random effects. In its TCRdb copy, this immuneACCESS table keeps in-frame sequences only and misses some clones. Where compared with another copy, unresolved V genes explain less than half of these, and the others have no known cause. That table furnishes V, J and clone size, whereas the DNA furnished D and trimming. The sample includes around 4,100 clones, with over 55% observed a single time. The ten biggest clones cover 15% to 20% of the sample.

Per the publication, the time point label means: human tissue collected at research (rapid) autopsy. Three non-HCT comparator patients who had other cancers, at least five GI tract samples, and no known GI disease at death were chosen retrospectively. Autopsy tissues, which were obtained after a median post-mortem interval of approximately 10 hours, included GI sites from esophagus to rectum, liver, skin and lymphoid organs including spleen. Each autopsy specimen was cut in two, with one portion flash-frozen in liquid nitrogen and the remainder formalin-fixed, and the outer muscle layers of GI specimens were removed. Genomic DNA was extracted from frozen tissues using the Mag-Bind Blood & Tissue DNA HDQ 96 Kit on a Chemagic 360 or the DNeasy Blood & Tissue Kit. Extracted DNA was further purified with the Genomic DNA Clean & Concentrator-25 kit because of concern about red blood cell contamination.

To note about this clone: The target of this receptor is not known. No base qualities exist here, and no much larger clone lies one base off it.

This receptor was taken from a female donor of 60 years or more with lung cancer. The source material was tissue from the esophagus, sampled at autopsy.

The DNA reads as follows: TGTGCCAGCAGCCAGGGGGAGAGTGGCTACACCTTC. This codes for CASSQGESGYTF. The chain is made from TRBV4-2 and TRBJ1-2; a tentative D match to TRBD1 spans 5 bases. V and J are truncated by 3 bases and 7 bases respectively, leaving an intervening sequence of 9 bases. Reading the germline V gene gives CDR1 LGHNA and CDR2 YNFKEQ. The CDR3 covers 12 residues, taking in both the cysteine and the phenylalanine. The kept DNA is CDR3 alone, 36 bases in frame from the first base.